This paragraph reports one T cell receptor beta chain. Sequenced by immunoSEQ multiplex PCR; TCRdb stores in-frame clones only, minus some. The table records some 210,000 clones, 87% of them present only once. This specimen comes from a study of cytomegalovirus exposure and HLA in healthy donors. The sequence was collected from a woman between 18 and 29 years old in good health and CMV-seropositive. The sequenced sample was PBMCs.

In DNA, the CDR3 is TGTGCCTGGGGACAGTTGGTTAATGAGCAGTTCTTC. Protein: CAWGQLVNEQFF. The chain combines TRBV30 with TRBJ2-1; D perhaps matches TRBD1 (6 bases). Trimming removed 5 bases from V and 7 bases from J, with 12 bases in between. The CDR3 covers 12 residues. Germline V gene sequence: CDR1 GTSNPN, CDR2 SVGIG (reference sequence).